Listed here is a single T cell receptor (beta chain). The data stem from a study of T cell responses to AZD1222 COVID-19 vaccine. Generated by immunoSEQ multiplex PCR, the TCRdb table keeps only in-frame clones and is missing some. The sample yields approximately 97,000 clones, about 85% seen once. The CDR3 contains 14 residues. Germline lookup yields CDR1 LGHNA and CDR2 YSLEER. Trimming removed 0 bases at V and 4 bases at J, with 9 bases between. The sample in question was peripheral blood, obtained on day 0 of AZD1222 vaccination. This receptor was obtained from an adult in good health. This chain connects TRBV4-3 to TRBJ1-2, with D unresolved. As DNA, the CDR3 is TGCGCCAGCAGCCAAGATGCCAGATCCTATGGCTACACCTTC. Translation: CASSQDARSYGYTF.